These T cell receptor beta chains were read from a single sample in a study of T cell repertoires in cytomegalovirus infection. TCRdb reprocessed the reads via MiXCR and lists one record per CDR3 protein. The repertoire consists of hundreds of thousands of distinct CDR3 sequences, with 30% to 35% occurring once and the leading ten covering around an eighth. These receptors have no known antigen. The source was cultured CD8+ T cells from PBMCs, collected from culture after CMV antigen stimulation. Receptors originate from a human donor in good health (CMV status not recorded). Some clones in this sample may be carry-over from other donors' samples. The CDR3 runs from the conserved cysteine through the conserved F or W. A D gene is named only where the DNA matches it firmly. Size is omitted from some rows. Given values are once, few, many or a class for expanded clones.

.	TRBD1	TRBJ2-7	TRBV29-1	CSVLDRGYEQYF	TGCAGCGTTCTGGACAGGGGCTACGAGCAGTACTTC
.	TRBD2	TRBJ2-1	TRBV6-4	CASSKPTSGGLSSYNEQFF	TGTGCCAGCAGTAAACCGACTAGCGGGGGGTTAAGCTCCTACAATGAGCAGTTCTTC
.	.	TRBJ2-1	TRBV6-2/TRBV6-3	CASRPQSTGSNEQFF	TGTGCCAGCAGACCCCAATCAACAGGGTCCAATGAGCAGTTCTTC
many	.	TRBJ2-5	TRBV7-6	CASSLALGMQETQYF	TGTGCCAGCAGCTTAGCATTAGGGATGCAAGAGACCCAGTACTTC
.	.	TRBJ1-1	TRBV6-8	CASSLSRGATEAFF	TGTGCCAGCAGTTTGTCCCGGGGTGCGACTGAAGCTTTCTTT
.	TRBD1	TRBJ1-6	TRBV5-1	CASSSHRDRGSNSPLHF	TGCGCCAGCAGCTCCCACCGGGACAGGGGCTCTAATTCACCCCTCCACTTT
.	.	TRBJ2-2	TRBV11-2	CASSLVVGARSGELFF	TGTGCCAGCAGCCTCGTTGTGGGAGCGAGGTCCGGGGAGCTGTTTTTT
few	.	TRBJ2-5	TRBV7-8	CASSFLSGQQETQYF	TGTGCCAGCAGCTTCCTTTCGGGACAACAAGAGACCCAGTACTTC
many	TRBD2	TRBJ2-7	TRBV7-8	CASSRTIAGVGYEQYF	TGTGCCAGCAGCAGGACAATAGCGGGGGTTGGCTACGAGCAGTACTTC
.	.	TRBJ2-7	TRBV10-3	CAIRDTYEQYF	TGTGCCATCAGGGACACCTACGAGCAGTACTTC
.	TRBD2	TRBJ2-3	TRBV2	CASSEWGSGSTDTQYF	TGTGCCAGCAGTGAATGGGGTAGCGGGTCCACAGATACGCAGTATTTT
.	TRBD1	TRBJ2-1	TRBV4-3	CASSQYLRDRFDNEQFF	TGCGCCAGCAGCCAGTATCTACGGGACAGGTTCGACAATGAGCAGTTCTTC
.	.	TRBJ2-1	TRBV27	CASSLFSSDGYNEQFF	TGTGCCAGCAGTTTATTTTCTTCGGACGGGTACAATGAGCAGTTCTTC
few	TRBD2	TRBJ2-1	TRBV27	CASSPGLAGVGEQFF	TGTGCCAGCAGTCCTGGACTAGCGGGGGTCGGTGAGCAGTTCTTC
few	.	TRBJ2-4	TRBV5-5	CASSLGVYLNIQYF	TGTGCCAGCAGCTTGGGAGTTTATTTGAACATTCAGTACTTC
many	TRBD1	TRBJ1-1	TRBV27	CASSTTGDWTEAFF	TGTGCCAGCAGTACGACAGGGGATTGGACTGAAGCTTTCTTT
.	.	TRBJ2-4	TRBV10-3	CAISESLDSQAKNIQYF	TGTGCCATCAGTGAGTCTTTAGACAGCCAAGCCAAAAACATTCAGTACTTC
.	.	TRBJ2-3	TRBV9	CASSVATSLANPDTQYF	TGTGCCAGCAGCGTAGCTACTTCACTAGCTAACCCAGATACGCAGTATTTT
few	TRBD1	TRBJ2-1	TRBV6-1	CASSIGQGLHEQFF	TGTGCCAGCAGTATAGGACAGGGGCTCCATGAGCAGTTCTTC
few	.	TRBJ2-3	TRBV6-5	CASSPSSDTDTQYF	TGTGCCAGCAGTCCCTCGTCGGACACAGATACGCAGTATTTT
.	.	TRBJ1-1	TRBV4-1	CASSHKDRNTEAFF	TGCGCCAGCAGCCACAAGGACAGGAACACTGAAGCTTTCTTT
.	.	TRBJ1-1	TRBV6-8	CASREDIYTEAFF	TGTGCCAGCAGAGAGGACATATACACTGAAGCTTTCTTT
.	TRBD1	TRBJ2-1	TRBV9	CASSPKGATYNEQFF	TGTGCCAGCAGCCCCAAGGGGGCTACTTACAATGAGCAGTTCTTC
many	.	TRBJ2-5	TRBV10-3	CAISESTLQETQYF	TGTGCCATCAGTGAGTCTACCCTCCAAGAGACCCAGTACTTC
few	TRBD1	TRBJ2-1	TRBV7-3	CASSGDSDEQFF	TGTGCCAGCAGCGGGGACAGCGATGAGCAGTTCTTC
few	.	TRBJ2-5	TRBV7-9	CASSSPAETQYF	TGTGCCAGCAGCTCCCCGGCAGAGACCCAGTACTTC
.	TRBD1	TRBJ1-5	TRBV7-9	CASSMGQGDQPQHF	TGTGCCAGCAGCATGGGACAGGGAGATCAGCCCCAGCATTTT
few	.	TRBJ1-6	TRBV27	CASSPGTPNSPLHF	TGTGCCAGCAGTCCCGGGACTCCCAATTCACCCCTCCACTTT